There are a few counts of the clone carrying this TCR beta chain. CDR1 and CDR2 from the germline V gene are SNHLY and FYNNEI. Trimming removed 4 bases at V and 1 base at J, with 4 bases between. The length of the CDR3 is 12 residues. The data stem from a study of blood T cell repertoires in COVID-19. For the study at large: Material from acute and convalescent COVID-19 was sourced from the United States, Italy and Spain.

Sequencing was performed with immunoSEQ multiplex PCR; in TCRdb, only in-frame clones are kept and a portion is missing. The data contain 75,000 to 100,000 clones, around 90% of them singletons. The J gene is TRBJ2-5, the V gene TRBV2, with D hard to call. Sequencing was carried out using peripheral blood. The TCR originated in a man in his 60s with acute or convalescent COVID-19. The CDR3 nucleotides read TGTGCCAGCAGTGGAGTCCAAGAGACCCAGTACTTC. Its translation: CASSGVQETQYF.